The present entry profiles one T cell receptor (beta chain) with its context. As yet, its antigen is unknown. These data belong to a study of a mutant IDH1 vaccine in newly diagnosed glioma. Study context: Eight vaccine doses were administered to patients at weeks 1, 3, 5, 7, 11, 15, 19 and 23.

Here immunoSEQ multiplex PCR was the method, and the copy in TCRdb shows in-frame clones only, minus some. This repertoire shows some 80,000 clones, more than 80% found once; its top ten account for 0.77%. Whole-study findings and limits: Vaccine-induced immune responses occurred in approximately 93% of patients.

Time point of the sample: week 23, last vaccination. Each vaccine dose was 300 ug of mutant IDH1 20-mer peptide, with topical imiquimod. CDR1 SGDLS and CDR2 YYNGEE come from the germline V gene. This CDR3 comprises 15 residues. J gave up 1 base and V 3 bases, and 5 bases lay outside the gene matches. The sample in question was PBMCs, obtained from a glioma patient whose treatment included an IDH1 peptide vaccine. The clonotype was recovered from a woman aged 45-59 years with glioma. The chain carries TRBV9 and TRBJ1-2; TRBD1 matches 8 bases. As DNA, the CDR3 is TGTGCCAGCAGCGCATGGACAGGGAGTAACTATGGCTACACCTTC. This gives the protein CASSAWTGSNYGYTF.